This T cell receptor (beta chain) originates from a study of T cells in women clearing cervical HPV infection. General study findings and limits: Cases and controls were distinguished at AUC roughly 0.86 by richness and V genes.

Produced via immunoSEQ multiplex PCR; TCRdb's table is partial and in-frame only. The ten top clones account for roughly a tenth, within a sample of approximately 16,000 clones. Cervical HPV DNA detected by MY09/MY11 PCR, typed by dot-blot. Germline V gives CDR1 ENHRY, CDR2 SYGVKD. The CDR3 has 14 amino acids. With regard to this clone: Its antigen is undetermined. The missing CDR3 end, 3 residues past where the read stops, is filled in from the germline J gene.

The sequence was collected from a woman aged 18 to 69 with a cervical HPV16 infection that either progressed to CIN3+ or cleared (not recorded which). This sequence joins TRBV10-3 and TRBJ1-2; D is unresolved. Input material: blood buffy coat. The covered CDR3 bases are TGTGCCATCAGCGGGGAGGCAGGAAAGACCCCC. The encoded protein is CAISGEAGKTP. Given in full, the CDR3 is CAISGEAGKTPYTF.